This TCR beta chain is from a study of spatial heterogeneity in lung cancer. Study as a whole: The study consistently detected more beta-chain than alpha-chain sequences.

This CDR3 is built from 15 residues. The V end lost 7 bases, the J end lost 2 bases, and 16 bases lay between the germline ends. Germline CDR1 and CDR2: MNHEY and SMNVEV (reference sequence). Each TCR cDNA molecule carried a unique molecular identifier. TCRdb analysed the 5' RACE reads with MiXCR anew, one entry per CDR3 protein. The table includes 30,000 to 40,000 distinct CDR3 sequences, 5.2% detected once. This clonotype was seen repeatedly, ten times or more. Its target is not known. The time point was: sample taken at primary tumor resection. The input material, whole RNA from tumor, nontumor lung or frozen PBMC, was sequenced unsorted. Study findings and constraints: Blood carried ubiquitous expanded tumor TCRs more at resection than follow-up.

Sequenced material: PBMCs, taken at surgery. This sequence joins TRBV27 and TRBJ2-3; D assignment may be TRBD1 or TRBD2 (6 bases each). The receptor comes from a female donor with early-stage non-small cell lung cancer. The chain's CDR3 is CASTVRGTYTDTQYF. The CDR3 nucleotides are TGTGCCAGCACCGTACGGGGGACATACACAGATACGCAGTATTTT.